This TCR beta chain was obtained from a study of neurological immune-mediated disorders. Overall study findings and caveats: Subjects shared no identical expanded-clone CDR3 amino acid sequences, suggesting private TCR-beta repertoires in all groups.

One entry per CDR3 protein results from TCRdb running MiXCR on the 5' RACE reads. The repertoire holds approximately 50,000 distinct CDR3 sequences, with about 9.4% as singletons. This CDR3 comprises 13 residues. The germline V gene has CDR1 LGHNA and CDR2 YNFKEQ. The V and J ends lost 5 bases and 4 bases respectively, with 12 bases between them. This clonotype was observed at least ten times. The antigen remains undetermined. The sample was PBMCs. The chain joins TRBV4-2 to TRBJ2-7; TRBD1 might be the D (5 bases). The receptor was isolated from a man aged 70-80 years with HTLV-1-associated myelopathy (HAM/TSP). As DNA, the CDR3 is TGTGCCAGCAGCGGCCGGTCAGGGTACGAGCAGTACTTC. This encodes CASSGRSGYEQYF.